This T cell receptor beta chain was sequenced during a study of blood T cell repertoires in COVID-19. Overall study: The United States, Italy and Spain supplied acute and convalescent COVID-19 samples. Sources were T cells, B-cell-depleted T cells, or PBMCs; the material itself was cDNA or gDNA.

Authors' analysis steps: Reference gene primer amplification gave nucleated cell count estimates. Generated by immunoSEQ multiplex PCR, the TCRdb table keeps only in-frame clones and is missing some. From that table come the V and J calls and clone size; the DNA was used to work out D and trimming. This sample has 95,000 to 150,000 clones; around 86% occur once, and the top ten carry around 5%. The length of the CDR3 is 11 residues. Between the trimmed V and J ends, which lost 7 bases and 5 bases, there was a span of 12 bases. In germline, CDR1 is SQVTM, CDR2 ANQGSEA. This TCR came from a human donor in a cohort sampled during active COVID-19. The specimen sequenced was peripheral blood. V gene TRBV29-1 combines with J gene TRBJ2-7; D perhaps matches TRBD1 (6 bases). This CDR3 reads CSARGSNEQYF. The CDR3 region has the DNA TGCAGCGCCAGGGGTTCCAACGAGCAGTACTTC.